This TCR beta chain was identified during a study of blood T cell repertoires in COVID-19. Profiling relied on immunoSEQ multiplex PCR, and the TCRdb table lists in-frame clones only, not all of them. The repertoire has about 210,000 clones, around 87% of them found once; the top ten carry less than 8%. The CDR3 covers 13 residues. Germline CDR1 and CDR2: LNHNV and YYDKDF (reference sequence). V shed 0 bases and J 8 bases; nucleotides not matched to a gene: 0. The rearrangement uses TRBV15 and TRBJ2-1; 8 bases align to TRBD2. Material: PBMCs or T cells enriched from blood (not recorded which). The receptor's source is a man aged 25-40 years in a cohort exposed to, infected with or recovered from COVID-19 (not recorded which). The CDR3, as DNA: TGTGCCACCAGCAGAGACGGGAGGGATGAGCAGTTCTTC. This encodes CATSRDGRDEQFF.